The TCR beta chain under discussion was sequenced for a study of blood T cells in healthy people across ages. Primed by a sample-barcoded 5' primer and a J-beta primer mix, a second PCR proceeded for roughly 6 to 12 cycles. TCRdb called the 5' RACE reads again in MiXCR, with one record for every CDR3 protein. This table holds over 600,000 distinct CDR3 sequences, roughly 20% found once. Germline V gene data show CDR1 as SNHLY and CDR2 as FYNNEI. The CDR3 covers 16 residues. The origin of this receptor is a man in his 70s in good health. The chain has TRBV2 and TRBJ2-5; 7 nucleotides line up with TRBD2. The J call is uncertain, as TRBJ2-1 better fits the DNA end. Material: blood. Here the CDR3 reads CASRARLAKGANEQFF. Here the CDR3 DNA reads TGTGCCAGCAGGGCCAGACTAGCCAAGGGTGCCAATGAGCAGTTCTTC.